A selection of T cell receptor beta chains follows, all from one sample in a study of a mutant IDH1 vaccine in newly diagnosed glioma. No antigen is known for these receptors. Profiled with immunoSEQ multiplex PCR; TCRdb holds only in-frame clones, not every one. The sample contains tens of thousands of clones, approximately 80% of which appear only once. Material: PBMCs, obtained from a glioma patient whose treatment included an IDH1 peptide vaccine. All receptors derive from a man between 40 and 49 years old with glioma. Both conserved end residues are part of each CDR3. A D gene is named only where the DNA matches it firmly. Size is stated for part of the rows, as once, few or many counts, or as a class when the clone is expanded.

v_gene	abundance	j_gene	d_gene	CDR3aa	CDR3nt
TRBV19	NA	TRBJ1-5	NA	CASSMARLAGSNQPQHF	TGTGCCAGTAGTATGGCCCGATTGGCAGGGAGCAATCAGCCCCAGCATTTT
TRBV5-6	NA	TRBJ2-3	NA	CASSFRADTQYF	TGTGCCAGCAGCTTCAGGGCAGATACGCAGTATTTT
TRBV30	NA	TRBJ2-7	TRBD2	CAWSVTSGGYEQYF	TGTGCCTGGAGTGTAACTAGCGGGGGCTACGAGCAGTACTTC
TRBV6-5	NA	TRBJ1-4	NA	CASRKTAVNEKLFF	TGTGCCAGCAGGAAGACAGCAGTTAATGAAAAACTGTTTTTT
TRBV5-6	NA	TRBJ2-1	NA	CASSLDWPYNEQFF	TGTGCCAGCAGCTTGGACTGGCCCTACAATGAGCAGTTCTTC
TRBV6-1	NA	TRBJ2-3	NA	CASSGPGGLSTDTQYF	TGTGCCAGCAGTGGACCGGGCGGGCTAAGCACAGATACGCAGTATTTT
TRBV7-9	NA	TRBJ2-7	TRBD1	CASSSTQTGSPYEQYF	TGTGCCAGCAGCTCAACCCAGACAGGGTCCCCCTACGAGCAGTACTTC
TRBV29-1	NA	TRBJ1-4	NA	CSVEGLGATNEKLFF	TGCAGCGTTGAGGGGCTGGGTGCAACTAATGAAAAACTGTTTTTT
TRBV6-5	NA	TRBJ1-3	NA	CASSYSGVAGNTIYF	TGTGCCAGCAGTTACTCGGGGGTAGCTGGAAACACCATATATTTT
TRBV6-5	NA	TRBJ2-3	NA	CASSPSWNTDTQYF	TGTGCCAGCAGCCCTAGCTGGAACACAGATACGCAGTATTTT
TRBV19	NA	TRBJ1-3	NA	CASSREPLSGNTIYF	TGTGCCAGTAGTAGAGAACCACTCTCTGGAAACACCATATATTTT
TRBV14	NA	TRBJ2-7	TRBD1	CASRDGQGPPYF	TGTGCCAGCAGGGACGGACAGGGTCCACCGTACTTC
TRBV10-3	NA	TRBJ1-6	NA	CAISEMVNSPLHF	TGTGCCATCAGTGAAATGGTAAACTCACCCCTCCACTTT
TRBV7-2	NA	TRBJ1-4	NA	CASTPARGGEKLFF	TGTGCCAGCACCCCAGCGCGGGGAGGGGAAAAACTGTTTTTT
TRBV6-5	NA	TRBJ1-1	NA	CASSYSSYTLNTEAFF	TGTGCCAGCAGTTACTCTTCATACACATTGAACACTGAAGCTTTCTTT
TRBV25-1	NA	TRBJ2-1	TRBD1	CASSDGTAYNEQFF	TGTGCCAGCAGTGACGGGACAGCGTACAATGAGCAGTTCTTC
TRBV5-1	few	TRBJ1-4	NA	CASSLGTTRTNEKLFF	TGCGCCAGCAGCTTGGGGACAACGAGAACTAATGAAAAACTGTTTTTT
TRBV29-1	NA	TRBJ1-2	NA	CSVERGQVHTF	TGCAGCGTTGAGCGGGGGCAAGTACACACCTTC
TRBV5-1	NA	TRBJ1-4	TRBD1	CASSLIAGGGGKLFF	TGCGCCAGCAGCTTAATTGCAGGGGGTGGCGGAAAACTGTTTTTT
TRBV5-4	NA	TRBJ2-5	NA	CASSLDRGGETQYF	TGTGCCAGCAGCTTAGACAGGGGAGGGGAGACCCAGTACTTC
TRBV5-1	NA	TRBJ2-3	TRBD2	CASLRGGPTDTQYF	TGCGCCAGCCTCCGGGGGGGGCCCACAGATACGCAGTATTTT
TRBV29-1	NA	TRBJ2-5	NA	CSAERTYQETQYF	TGCAGCGCCGAGAGGACATATCAAGAGACCCAGTACTTC
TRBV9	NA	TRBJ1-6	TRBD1	CASSRDRGYSPLHF	TGTGCCAGCAGCCGGGACAGGGGGTATTCACCCCTCCACTTT
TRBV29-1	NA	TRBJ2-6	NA	CSVVVSGANVLTF	TGCAGCGTTGTCGTTTCTGGGGCCAACGTCCTGACTTTC
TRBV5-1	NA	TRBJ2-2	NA	CASSLATQNTGELFF	TGCGCCAGCAGCTTGGCTACACAAAACACCGGGGAGCTGTTTTTT
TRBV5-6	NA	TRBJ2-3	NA	CASSAVRLGASTDTQYF	TGTGCCAGCAGCGCCGTACGACTGGGTGCTAGCACAGATACGCAGTATTTT
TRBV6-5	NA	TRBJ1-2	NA	CASSYSFGTNYGYTF	TGTGCCAGCAGTTACTCGTTCGGGACCAACTATGGCTACACCTTC
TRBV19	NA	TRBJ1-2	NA	CASSIAVGYTDYTF	TGTGCCAGTAGTATAGCTGTGGGCTACACAGACTACACCTTC
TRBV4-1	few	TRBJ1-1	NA	CASSQASAGAGEAFF	TGCGCCAGCAGCCAAGCATCGGCAGGGGCGGGTGAAGCTTTCTTT
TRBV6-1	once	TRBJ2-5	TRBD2	CASSSSGGGQETQYF	TGTGCCAGCAGTTCTAGCGGGGGGGGGCAAGAGACCCAGTACTTC
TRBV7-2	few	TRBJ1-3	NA	CASSLAHSLGGNTIYF	TGTGCCAGCAGCTTAGCGCACAGTCTCGGGGGAAACACCATATATTTT
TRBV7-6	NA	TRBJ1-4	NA	CASSLVSRNANEKLFF	TGTGCCAGCAGCTTAGTTTCCCGGAATGCTAATGAAAAACTGTTTTTT
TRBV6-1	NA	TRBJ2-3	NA	CASSELLGASTDTQYF	TGTGCCAGCAGTGAGCTTCTCGGAGCTAGCACAGATACGCAGTATTTT
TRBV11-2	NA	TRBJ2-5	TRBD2	CASSPRTSGQETQYF	TGTGCCAGCAGCCCGCGGACTAGCGGGCAAGAGACCCAGTACTTC
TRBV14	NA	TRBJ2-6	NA	CASSLDTGANVLTF	TGTGCCAGCAGCCTAGATACGGGGGCCAACGTCCTGACTTTC
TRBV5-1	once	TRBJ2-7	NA	CASSLAGGSYEQYF	TGCGCCAGCAGCTTGGCCGGAGGGTCCTACGAGCAGTACTTC
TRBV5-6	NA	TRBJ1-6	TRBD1	CASSLVGRGRDSPLHF	TGTGCCAGCAGCTTGGTAGGCAGGGGGCGTGATTCACCCCTCCACTTT
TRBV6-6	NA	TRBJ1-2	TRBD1	CASRDRGQANYGYTF	TGTGCCAGCAGGGACCGGGGACAGGCAAACTATGGCTACACCTTC
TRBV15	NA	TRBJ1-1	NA	CATSRDPNTEAFF	TGTGCCACCAGCAGAGACCCAAACACTGAAGCTTTCTTT
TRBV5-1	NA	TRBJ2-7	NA	CASSLELRGHEQYF	TGCGCCAGCAGCTTGGAACTTCGGGGCCACGAGCAGTACTTC
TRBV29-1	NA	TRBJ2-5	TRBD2	CSGGGTGEETQYF	TGCAGCGGCGGGGGTACGGGAGAAGAGACCCAGTACTTC
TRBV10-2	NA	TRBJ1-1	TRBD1	CASSESTGGNTEAFF	TGCGCCAGCAGTGAGTCGACAGGGGGGAACACTGAAGCTTTCTTT
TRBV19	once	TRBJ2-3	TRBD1	CASSGDRLSTDTQYF	TGTGCCAGTAGTGGGGACAGGCTTAGCACAGATACGCAGTATTTT
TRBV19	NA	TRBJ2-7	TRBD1	CASKGTGAYEQYF	TGTGCCAGTAAGGGGACAGGAGCCTACGAGCAGTACTTC
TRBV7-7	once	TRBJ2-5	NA	CASSRSGERETQYF	TGTGCTAGCAGCCGCTCAGGGGAACGGGAGACCCAGTACTTC
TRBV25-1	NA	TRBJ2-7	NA	CASAGTHYEQYF	TGTGCCAGCGCAGGGACTCACTACGAGCAGTACTTC
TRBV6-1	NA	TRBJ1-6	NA	CASSDPRANSPLHF	TGTGCCAGCAGTGACCCCAGGGCCAATTCACCCCTCCACTTT
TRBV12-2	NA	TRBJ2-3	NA	CASLPSQGAQGGDTQYF	TGTGCAAGTCTTCCTAGTCAGGGGGCCCAAGGGGGCGATACGCAGTATTTT
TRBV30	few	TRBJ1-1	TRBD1	CAWSLQGATEAFF	TGTGCCTGGAGTCTACAGGGGGCAACTGAAGCTTTCTTT
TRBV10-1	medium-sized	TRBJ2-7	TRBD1	CASSRDRGYEQYF	TGCGCCAGCAGCCGGGACAGGGGCTACGAGCAGTACTTC
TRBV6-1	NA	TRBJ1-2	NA	CASTVDGLLYGYTF	TGTGCCAGCACAGTGGACGGCCTTCTGTATGGCTACACCTTC
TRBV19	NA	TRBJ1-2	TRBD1	CASSIVQWRQGGYGYTF	TGTGCCAGTAGTATTGTCCAGTGGCGACAGGGCGGTTATGGCTACACCTTC
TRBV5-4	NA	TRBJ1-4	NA	CASSLLPRGEKLFF	TGTGCCAGCAGCTTGCTTCCCAGGGGTGAAAAACTGTTTTTT
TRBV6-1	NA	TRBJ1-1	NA	CASSPVRAQGAFF	TGTGCCAGCAGCCCTGTCAGGGCCCAGGGAGCTTTCTTT
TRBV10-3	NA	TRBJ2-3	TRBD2	CAISESKRGDTDTQYF	TGTGCCATCAGTGAGTCTAAACGGGGGGACACAGATACGCAGTATTTT